Detailed here is one T cell receptor beta chain. This sample was taken from a study of T-cell reconstitution after alpha-beta-depleted transplantation in children. Library preparation (for TCRbeta) was performed with unique molecular identifiers. TCRdb reprocessed the PCR reads with MiXCR, giving one entry per CDR3 protein. Of around 960,000 distinct CDR3 sequences in the sample, about 30% were seen once. The germline V gene encodes CDR1 SNHLY and CDR2 FYNNEI. CDR3 size: 12 residues. V lost 2 bases and J 6 bases, leaving 5 bases between the germline ends. The chain combines TRBV2 with TRBJ2-1; no firm D call. This TCR came from a boy under three years old who had a stem cell transplant for SCID, so the T cells may come from the graft donor. The source material was PBMCs, mostly from graft donor cells, sampled 360 days after TCRalphabeta/CD19-depleted stem cell transplant. CDR3 DNA sequence: TGTGCCAGCAGTGAATACAGCAATGAGCAGTTCTTC. As protein: CASSEYSNEQFF.